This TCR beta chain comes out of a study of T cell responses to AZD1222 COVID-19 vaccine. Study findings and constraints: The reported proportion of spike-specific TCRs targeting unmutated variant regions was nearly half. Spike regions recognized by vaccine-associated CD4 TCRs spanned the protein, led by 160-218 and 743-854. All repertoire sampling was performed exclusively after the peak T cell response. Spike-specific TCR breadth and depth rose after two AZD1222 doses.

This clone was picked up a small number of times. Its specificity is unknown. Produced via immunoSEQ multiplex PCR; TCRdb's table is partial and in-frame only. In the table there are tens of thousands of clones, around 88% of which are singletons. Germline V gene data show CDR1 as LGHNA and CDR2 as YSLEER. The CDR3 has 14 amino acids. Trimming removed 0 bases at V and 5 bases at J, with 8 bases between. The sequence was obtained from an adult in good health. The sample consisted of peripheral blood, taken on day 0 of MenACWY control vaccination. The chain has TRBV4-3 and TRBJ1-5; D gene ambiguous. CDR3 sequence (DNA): TGCGCCAGCAGCCAAGATTCGGCCTATCAGCCCCAGCATTTT. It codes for CASSQDSAYQPQHF.